This T cell receptor (beta chain) appears in the sequencing data of a study of patients and donors after allogeneic stem cell transplantation. MiXCR was run by TCRdb on the RT-PCR reads, yielding one entry per CDR3 protein. In the table there are about 960,000 distinct CDR3 sequences, roughly 18% of which are singletons. Trimming removed 2 bases from V and 2 bases from J, with 7 bases in between. The length of the CDR3 is 13 residues. The sequence derives from a human donor who was either an allogeneic HSCT recipient or a stem cell or donor lymphocyte infusion donor (not recorded which). It is not recorded whose cells these are; they may come from a transplant donor. The rearrangement joins TRBV12-3 or TRBV12-4 to TRBJ2-7; D possibly corresponds to TRBD2 (5 bases). The sample taken for sequencing was blood, either unsorted or a sorted T cell fraction (not recorded which). The CDR3 DNA sequence: TGTGCCAGCAGTTTATGGGAGACCTACGAGCAGTACTTC. It translates to CASSLWETYEQYF.